These 30 T cell receptor beta chains were all obtained from the same sample, sequenced in a study of blood T cell repertoires in COVID-19. Measured with immunoSEQ multiplex PCR; TCRdb has only the in-frame clones, and not every one. The repertoire holds around 280,000 clones, with around nine tenths as singletons. The sequencing sample was made of peripheral blood. The receptors originated from a woman aged 25 to 39 with COVID-19, enrolled during active disease.

This clone has only one observation. This chain uses TRBV27 with TRBJ2-6, with TRBD2 as a possible D gene (6 bases). The germline gives CDR1 MNHEY, CDR2 SMNVEV (reference sequence). Trimming removed 5 bases from V and 4 bases from J, with 9 bases in between. This CDR3 is built from 14 residues. This chain's CDR3 is CASSLRGGANVLTF. DNA of the CDR3: TGTGCCAGCAGTCTTCGGGGGGGGGCCAACGTCCTGACTTTC.

The V call is TRBV12-2, the J call TRBJ2-3; the D call in the table, TRBD1, was not verified against the DNA. TRBV12-2 is described as a pseudogene. This CDR3 spans 14 amino acids. The CDR3 bases are TGTGCAAGTCGCGAGGGACAGCGGACAGATACGCAGTATTTT. Translating it yields CASREGQRTDTQYF.

The V call is TRBV6-5, the J call TRBJ2-7; D remains ambiguous. The V and J ends lost 8 bases and 2 bases respectively, with 7 bases between them. Per germline, CDR1 MNHEY and CDR2 SVGAGI. CDR3 length equals 11 residues. CDR3 amino acids: CASRFAYEQYF. In DNA form, the CDR3 reads TGTGCCAGCCGTTTCGCCTACGAGCAGTACTTC.

V and J are TRBV27 and TRBJ2-1, with D hard to call. The CDR3 has 13 amino acids. V was trimmed by 1 base and J by 6 bases, leaving 7 bases between them. Germline V CDR1 and CDR2: MNHEY, SMNVEV (reference sequence). CDR3 protein: CASSLFSSNEQFF. For the CDR3, the DNA is TGTGCCAGCAGTTTATTCTCTAGCAATGAGCAGTTCTTC.

The chain is built from TRBV19 and TRBJ2-7; the match to TRBD2 covers 10 bases. The germline CDR1 and CDR2 sequences are LNHDA and SQIVND (reference sequence). The CDR3 contains 17 residues. J lost 0 bases, V lost 1 base, and 6 bases had no gene match. CDR3 coding DNA: TGTGCCAGTAGTATAGTAGGGCCTAGCGGGAGCTCCTACGAGCAGTACTTC. Translating gives CASSIVGPSGSSYEQYF.

CDR3 nucleotides: TGTGCCAGCAGTGAAGCGCTTCGGCAGGCCAATGAGCAGTTCTTC. Translated, it gives CASSEALRQANEQFF. The chain links TRBV2 to TRBJ2-1; no clear D gene. Deletions cut 0 bases from V and 6 bases from J, with 12 bases between. The CDR3 consists of 15 residues. CDR1 and CDR2 (germline): SNHLY, FYNNEI. The whole variable domain, filled in from reference TRBV2 and TRBJ2-1, reads EPEVTQTPSHQVTQMGQEVILRCVPISNHLYFYWYRQILGQKVEFLVSFYNNEISEKSEIFDDQFSVERPDGSNFTLKIRSTKLEDSAMYFCASSEALRQANEQFFGPGTRLTVL.

The rearrangement links TRBV30 to TRBJ1-5; 10 positions agree with TRBD1. The trim removed 3 bases at V and 6 bases at J, leaving 5 bases unmatched. This CDR3 comprises 14 residues. Germline V lookup: CDR1 GTSNPN, CDR2 SVGIG (reference sequence). The CDR3 DNA reads as TGTGCCTGGAGAGGACAGGGGGTGAGTCAGCCCCAGCATTTT. This encodes CAWRGQGVSQPQHF.

CDR3 DNA sequence: TGTGCCAGCAGGGGGCCCCTAGGGGGAGAGCAGTACTTC. This translates into CASRGPLGGEQYF. The J gene is TRBJ2-7, the V gene TRBV2, with D possibly TRBD1 on 6 matching bases. CDR3 length: 13 amino acids. V gave up 6 bases and J gave up 7 bases, with 16 bases separating them. Germline CDR1 and CDR2: SNHLY and FYNNEI.

The gene calls are TRBV9 and TRBJ1-4, with TRBD1 matching over 8 bases. The CDR3 is 17 amino acids. The V segment lost 2 bases and the J segment 0 bases; nucleotides outside the gene matches: 6. The germline V gene encodes CDR1 SGDLS and CDR2 YYNGEE. DNA for the CDR3: TGTGCCAGCAGCGTTAGCCCAGGGGGCTCAACTAATGAAAAACTGTTTTTT. It specifies CASSVSPGGSTNEKLFF.

The gene calls are TRBV27 and TRBJ2-2, with D unresolved. CDR3 length equals 15 residues. Germline V gives CDR1 MNHEY, CDR2 SMNVEV (reference sequence). V was shortened by 3 bases and J by 1 base, with 9 bases between the two germline ends. CDR3: CASSFWQRNTGELFF. CDR3 sequence (DNA): TGTGCCAGCAGTTTCTGGCAAAGGAACACCGGGGAGCTGTTTTTT.

The chain recombines TRBV19 with TRBJ2-3, with a tentative D call TRBD2 (7 bases). The germline V gene encodes CDR1 LNHDA and CDR2 SQIVND (reference sequence). The CDR3 totals 14 residues. V was pared by 8 bases and J by 7 bases, with 19 bases between. The CDR3 DNA sequence: TGTGCCAGTGGACCGGGGGGCCCGGCCTATACGCAGTATTTT. This translates into CASGPGGPAYTQYF.

The V and J genes are TRBV20-1 and TRBJ1-5; 8 bases agree with TRBD1. V lost 3 bases to trimming and J lost 5 bases; unmatched junction nucleotides: 6. CDR1 and CDR2 from the germline V gene are DFQATT and SNEGSKA (reference sequence). This CDR3 has 14 residues. The CDR3 nucleotides are TGCAGTGCTAGTCGCCCGGACAGGGATCAGCCCCAGCATTTT. Translated, it gives CSASRPDRDQPQHF.

In its sample, this clone was seen once. The chain uses TRBV7-3 and TRBJ1-3, with TRBD1 identical over 7 bases. Germline V gene lookup returns CDR1 SGHTA and CDR2 FQGTGA. Trimming at V came to 3 bases and at J to 0 bases, leaving 8 bases not matched to a gene. There are 17 residues in the CDR3. For the CDR3, the DNA is TGTGCCAGCAGCTTCCAGGGGGGCCCAAGCTCTGGAAACACCATATATTTT. This translates into CASSFQGGPSSGNTIYF.

This chain connects TRBV19 to TRBJ2-5, with a possible D match to TRBD2 (6 bases). The CDR3 is 13 amino acids. Germline V lookup: CDR1 LNHDA, CDR2 SQIVND (reference sequence). Trimming pared 2 bases from V and 4 bases from J, leaving 8 bases between. CDR3 nucleotides: TGTGCCAGTAGTATAACGGGGGTAGAGACCCAGTACTTC. Protein sequence: CASSITGVETQYF.

The V and J genes are TRBV30 and TRBJ2-3; D might be TRBD2 (5 bases). From germline, CDR1 is GTSNPN and CDR2 SVGIG (reference sequence). V gave up 1 base and J gave up 2 bases, with 10 bases separating them. The CDR3 runs 14 residues. The chain's CDR3 is CAWSGLAATDTQYF. The CDR3 nucleotides read TGTGCCTGGAGTGGGCTAGCAGCCACAGATACGCAGTATTTT.

CDR3 in DNA: TGTGCCAGCAGCCTTGACAGGGTGTATGGCTACACCTTC. This gives the protein CASSLDRVYGYTF. The rearrangement uses TRBV6-5 and TRBJ1-2; 7 bases map to TRBD1. Per the germline V gene, CDR1 is MNHEY and CDR2 is SVGAGI. This CDR3 contains 13 residues. V dropped 6 bases and J dropped 5; count of bases not matched to a gene: 6.

This clone was seen only once. The chain uses TRBV4-1 and TRBJ2-4, with TRBD2 as a possible D gene (5 bases). Trimming pared 0 bases from V and 8 bases from J, leaving 14 bases between. In germline, CDR1 is MGHRA, CDR2 YSYEKL. This CDR3 comprises 15 residues. The CDR3: CASSQDPGMLDIQYF. CDR3 in DNA: TGCGCCAGCAGCCAAGATCCGGGAATGTTAGACATTCAGTACTTC.

The genes are TRBV27 and TRBJ2-7; 9 nucleotides align to TRBD1. This CDR3 contains 15 residues. The germline gives CDR1 MNHEY, CDR2 SMNVEV (reference sequence). The V segment lost 5 bases and the J segment 4 bases; nucleotides outside the gene matches: 9. The CDR3: CASSPLQGARYEQYF. CDR3 nucleotide sequence: TGTGCCAGCAGTCCCCTACAGGGGGCAAGGTACGAGCAGTACTTC.

The chain carries TRBV7-8 and TRBJ2-7; TRBD1 is a possible D gene (6 bases). There are 13 residues in the CDR3. Between the trimmed V and J ends, which lost 4 bases and 4 bases, there was a span of 11 bases. CDR1 is SGHVS, CDR2 FQNEAQ, per germline. In nucleotides, the CDR3 is TGTGCCAGCAGCTATACAGGGATTTACGAGCAGTACTTC. Protein sequence: CASSYTGIYEQYF.

This sequence joins TRBV5-1 and TRBJ1-1; TRBD1 matches at 8 bases. V shed 2 bases, J shed 5 bases, and the junction held 5 bases outside the gene matches. The CDR3 sequence is 14 residues long. Germline V lookup: CDR1 SGHRS, CDR2 YFSETQ. The CDR3 loop is CASSLVDRGTEAFF. The CDR3 nucleotides are TGCGCCAGCAGCTTAGTTGACAGGGGAACTGAAGCTTTCTTT. Full variable domain (remainder filled in from reference TRBV5-1 and TRBJ1-1): KAGVTQTPRYLIKTRGQQVTLSCSPISGHRSVSWYQQTPGQGLQFLFEYFSETQRNKGNFPGRFSGRQFSNSRSEMNVSTLELGDSALYLCASSLVDRGTEAFFGQGTRLTVV.

The chain joins TRBV10-3 to TRBJ1-1; unclear D gene. The germline V gene has CDR1 ENHRY and CDR2 SYGVKD. The length of the CDR3 is 14 residues. With 4 bases removed from V and 2 bases from J, the gap between germline ends came to 11 bases. The CDR3 sequence is CAISGGAENTEAFF. Written as DNA, the CDR3 is TGTGCCATCAGTGGAGGCGCAGAAAACACTGAAGCTTTCTTT.

The chain joins TRBV9 to TRBJ2-5; TRBD1 aligns across 7 bases. The CDR3 has 15 residues. The J segment lost 5 bases and the V segment lost 4 bases, leaving 11 bases of the junction unmatched. CDR1 and CDR2 from the germline V gene are SGDLS and YYNGEE. The CDR3 coding sequence is TGTGCCAGCAGCAAGGCGACAGGGCAACTTGAGACCCAGTACTTC. Its protein product is CASSKATGQLETQYF.

V and J are TRBV18 and TRBJ1-5, with D uncertain. Germline CDR1 KGHSH, CDR2 LQKENI. The CDR3 sequence is 14 residues long. The V and J ends lost 6 bases and 3 bases respectively, with 12 bases between them. The CDR3 DNA sequence: TGTGCCAGCTCTGCGGCGGGGTACAATCAGCCCCAGCATTTT. Its translation: CASSAAGYNQPQHF.

The rearrangement links TRBV6-2 or TRBV6-3 to TRBJ2-5; D is undetermined. The V end was cut by 2 bases, the J end by 4 bases, with 5 bases between. CDR3 length: 12 residues. Germline lookup yields CDR1 MNHEY and CDR2 SVGEGT. The CDR3 protein is CASSYPIETQYF. CDR3 nucleotide sequence: TGTGCCAGCAGTTACCCAATAGAGACCCAGTACTTC.

This chain joins TRBV27 and TRBJ2-7; 8 bases align to TRBD2. The CDR3 is 16 amino acids. The germline CDR1 and CDR2 sequences are MNHEY and SMNVEV (reference sequence). With 5 bases clipped from V and 3 bases from J, the junction kept 12 bases outside the gene matches. The CDR3 nucleotides read TGTGCCAGCAGTCCCCAACCCGGACTAGCTTTCTACGAGCAGTACTTC. Translating it yields CASSPQPGLAFYEQYF.

The chain combines TRBV28 with TRBJ1-3; D is ambiguous. There are 18 residues in the CDR3. The V gene's germline CDR1 is MDHEN and CDR2 SYDVKM. V lost 1 base, J lost 0 bases, and 16 bases lay in between. This CDR3 is CASSLYQGAGASGNTIYF. CDR3 nucleotide sequence: TGTGCCAGCAGTTTATACCAAGGCGCGGGCGCCTCTGGAAACACCATATATTTT.

The gene calls are TRBV5-1 and TRBJ2-5; D possibly corresponds to TRBD1 (6 bases). Germline V CDR1 and CDR2: SGHRS, YFSETQ. The CDR3 spans 16 residues. Trimming pared 0 bases from V and 0 bases from J, leaving 12 bases between. The CDR3: CASSLDYQGNQETQYF. CDR3 coding DNA: TGCGCCAGCAGCTTGGATTATCAGGGGAACCAAGAGACCCAGTACTTC.

This clone was detected only a few times. V usage is TRBV2 and J usage is TRBJ1-5; 7 nucleotides align to TRBD1. The CDR3 spans 14 residues. The germline V gene encodes CDR1 SNHLY and CDR2 FYNNEI. The V and J ends lost 6 bases and 5 bases, in that order; junction bases with no gene match: 7. CDR3 bases: TGTGCCAGCAGACCGGACAGGTCTCATCAGCCCCAGCATTTT. Its protein product is CASRPDRSHQPQHF.

The gene calls are TRBV28 and TRBJ2-7, with a weak D call TRBD1 (6 bases). Germline CDR1 is MDHEN and CDR2 is SYDVKM. The germline V and J ends were trimmed by 6 bases and 7 bases, with 22 bases remaining between them. The CDR3 consists of 15 residues. The CDR3 loop reads CASSYPGHRLLEQYF. In nucleotides, the CDR3 is TGTGCCAGCAGCTATCCGGGACATAGGTTGTTAGAGCAGTACTTC.

In this sample, this clone turned up a few times. V gene TRBV6-2 or TRBV6-3 combines with J gene TRBJ1-1, with TRBD1 matching 9 bases. Germline V CDR1 and CDR2: MNHEY, SVGEGT. The CDR3 sequence is 16 residues long. V lost 6 bases, J lost 1 base, and 9 bases stayed unmatched. CDR3 protein: CASSPRTGVQNTEAFF. The CDR3 nucleotides read TGTGCCAGCAGCCCTCGGACAGGGGTCCAGAACACTGAAGCTTTCTTT.